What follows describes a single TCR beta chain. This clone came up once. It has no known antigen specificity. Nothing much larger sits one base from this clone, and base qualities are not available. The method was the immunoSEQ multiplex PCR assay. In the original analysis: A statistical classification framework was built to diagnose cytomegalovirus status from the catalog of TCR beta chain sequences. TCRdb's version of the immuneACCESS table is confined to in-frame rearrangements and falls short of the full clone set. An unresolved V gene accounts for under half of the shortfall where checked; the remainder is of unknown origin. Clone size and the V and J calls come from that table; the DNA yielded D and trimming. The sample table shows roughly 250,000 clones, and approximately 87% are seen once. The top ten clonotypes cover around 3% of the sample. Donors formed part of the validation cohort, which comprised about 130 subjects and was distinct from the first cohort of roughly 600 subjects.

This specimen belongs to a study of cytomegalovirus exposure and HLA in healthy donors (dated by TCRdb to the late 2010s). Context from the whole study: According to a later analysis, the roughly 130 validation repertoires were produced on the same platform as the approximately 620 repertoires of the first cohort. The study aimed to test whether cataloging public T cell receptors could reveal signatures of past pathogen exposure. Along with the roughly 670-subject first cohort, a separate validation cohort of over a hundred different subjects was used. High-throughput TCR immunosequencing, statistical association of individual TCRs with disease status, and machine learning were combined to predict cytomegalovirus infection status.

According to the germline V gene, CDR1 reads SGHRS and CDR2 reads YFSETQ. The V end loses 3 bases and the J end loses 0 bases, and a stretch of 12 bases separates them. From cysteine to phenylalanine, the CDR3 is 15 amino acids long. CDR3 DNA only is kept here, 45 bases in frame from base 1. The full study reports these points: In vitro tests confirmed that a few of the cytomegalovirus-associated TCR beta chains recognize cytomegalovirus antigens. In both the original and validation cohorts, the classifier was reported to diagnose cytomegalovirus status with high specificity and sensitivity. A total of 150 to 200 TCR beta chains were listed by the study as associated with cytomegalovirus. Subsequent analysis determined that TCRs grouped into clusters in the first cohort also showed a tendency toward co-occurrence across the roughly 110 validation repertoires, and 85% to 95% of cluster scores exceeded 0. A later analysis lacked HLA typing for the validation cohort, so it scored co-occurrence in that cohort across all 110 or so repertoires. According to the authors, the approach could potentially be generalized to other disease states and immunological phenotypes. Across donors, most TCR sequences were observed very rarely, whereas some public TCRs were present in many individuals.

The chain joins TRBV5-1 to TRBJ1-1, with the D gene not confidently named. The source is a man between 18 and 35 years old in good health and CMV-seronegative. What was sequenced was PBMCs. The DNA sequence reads TGCGCCAGCAGCTCGTACAGAAGCATGAACACTGAAGCTTTCTTT. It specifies CASSSYRSMNTEAFF.